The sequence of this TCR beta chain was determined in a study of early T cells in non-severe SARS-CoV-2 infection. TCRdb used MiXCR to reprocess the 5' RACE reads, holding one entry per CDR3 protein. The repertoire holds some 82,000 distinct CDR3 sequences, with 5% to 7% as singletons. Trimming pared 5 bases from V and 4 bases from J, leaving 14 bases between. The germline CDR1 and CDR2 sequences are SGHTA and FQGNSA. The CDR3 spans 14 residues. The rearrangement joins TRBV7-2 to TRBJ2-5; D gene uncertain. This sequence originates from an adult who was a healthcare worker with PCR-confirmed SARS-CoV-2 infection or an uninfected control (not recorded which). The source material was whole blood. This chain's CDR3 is CASSPRFVRETQYF. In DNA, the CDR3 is TGTGCCAGCAGCCCCAGGTTTGTTCGAGAGACCCAGTACTTC.